Listed here are 8 T cell receptor beta chains from one sample, sequenced in a study of cytomegalovirus exposure and HLA in healthy donors. The study ran its PCR with 60 Vbeta and 13 Jbeta primers. This table comes from immunoSEQ multiplex PCR, and its TCRdb copy is limited to in-frame clones, with some not included. The data hold 150,000 to 200,000 clones, with roughly 79% observed a single time. Material for sequencing was PBMCs. The receptor source for this set is a man aged 50 or older in good health and CMV-seropositive.

Ten or more counts support this clone. CDR3 in DNA: TGTGCCAGCCGGCGGGGGGATTTTGCGGAGACCCAGTACTTC. Translation gives CASRRGDFAETQYF. The J gene is TRBJ2-5, the V gene TRBV7-2; 8 bases agree with TRBD2. The V gene end was trimmed by 8 bases and the J gene end by 5 bases; junction bases not matched to a gene: 10. The CDR3 extends over 14 amino acids. The V gene's germline CDR1 is SGHTA and CDR2 FQGNSA.

This clone is a singleton in its sample. The V and J genes are TRBV4-3 and TRBJ2-5, with D hard to call. The germline V gene has CDR1 LGHNA and CDR2 YSLEER. Trimming removed 0 bases at V and 5 bases at J, with 10 bases between. The CDR3 covers 14 residues. CDR3 in DNA: TGCGCCAGCAGCCAAGATCGAGGAATGGAGACCCAGTACTTC. Amino acids: CASSQDRGMETQYF.

The chain carries TRBV27 and TRBJ2-3; 7 bases are shared with TRBD2. The germline CDR1 and CDR2 sequences are MNHEY and SMNVEV (reference sequence). The CDR3 has 16 amino acids. Trimming at V came to 2 bases and at J to 6 bases, leaving 11 bases not matched to a gene. CDR3: CASSLKGGLAGDTQYF. The CDR3 DNA is TGTGCCAGCAGTTTAAAGGGAGGGCTAGCCGGCGATACGCAGTATTTT.

The J gene is TRBJ2-1, the V gene TRBV18; a possible D gene is TRBD2 (5 bases). Looked up from germline, CDR1 is KGHSH and CDR2 is LQKENI. V gave up 3 bases and J gave up 5 bases, with 11 bases separating them. The CDR3 totals 14 residues. CDR3 sequence reads: CASSPDWRDNEQFF. Written as DNA, the CDR3 is TGTGCCAGCTCACCTGATTGGCGGGACAATGAGCAGTTCTTC.

V and J are TRBV29-1 and TRBJ2-5; a possible D gene is TRBD1 (6 bases). The tail of the sequence fits TRBJ2-7 better, so the J call may be wrong. The CDR3 runs to 15 residues. From germline, CDR1 is SQVTM and CDR2 ANQGSEA. This chain's CDR3 is CSVLGAPGHTYEQYF. The CDR3 nucleotides read TGCAGCGTCCTAGGGGCACCGGGACATACCTACGAGCAGTACTTC.

The CDR3 bases are TGTGCCAGCAGTTTAATAGGGAGGGACAATCAGCCCCAGCATTTT. It codes for CASSLIGRDNQPQHF. The rearrangement uses TRBV27 and TRBJ1-5; no clear D. This CDR3 region has 15 residues. Germline CDR1 MNHEY, CDR2 SMNVEV (reference sequence). Deletions cut 2 bases from V and 3 bases from J, with 11 bases between.

This chain joins TRBV7-8 and TRBJ2-1; D unresolved. V lost 8 bases and J 4 bases, leaving 9 bases between the germline ends. The CDR3 is made up of 12 amino acids. Germline V CDR1 and CDR2: SGHVS, FQNEAQ. CDR3 protein: CASHTLYNEQFF. In nucleotides, the CDR3 is TGTGCCAGCCACACCCTTTACAATGAGCAGTTCTTC.

V gene TRBV5-4 combines with J gene TRBJ2-5, with D perhaps TRBD2 (6 bases). CDR1 and CDR2 (germline): SGHNT, YYREEE (reference sequence). The CDR3 is 13 residues long. Trimming cost V 1 base and J 5 bases, with 9 bases left between them. The chain's CDR3 is CASSLSSDETQYF. The CDR3 DNA reads as TGTGCCAGCAGCTTGTCTAGCGACGAGACCCAGTACTTC. Supplemented by reference TRBV5-4 and TRBJ2-5, the full variable domain reads ETGVTQSPTHLIKTRGQQVTLRCSSQSGHNTVSWYQQALGQGPQFIFQYYREEENGRGNFPPRFSGLQFPNYSSELNVNALELDDSALYLCASSLSSDETQYFGPGTRLLVL.